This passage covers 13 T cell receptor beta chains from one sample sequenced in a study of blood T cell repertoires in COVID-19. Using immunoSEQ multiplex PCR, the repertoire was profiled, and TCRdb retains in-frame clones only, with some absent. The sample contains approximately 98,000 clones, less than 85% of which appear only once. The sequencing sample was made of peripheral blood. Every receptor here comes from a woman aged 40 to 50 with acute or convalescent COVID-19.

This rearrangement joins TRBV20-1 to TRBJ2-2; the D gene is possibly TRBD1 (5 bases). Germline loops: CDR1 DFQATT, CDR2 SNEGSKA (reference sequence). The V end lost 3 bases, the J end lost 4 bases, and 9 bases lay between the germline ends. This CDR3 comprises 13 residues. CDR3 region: CSASRQSTGELFF. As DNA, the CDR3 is TGCAGTGCTAGTCGACAGTCCACCGGGGAGCTGTTTTTT.

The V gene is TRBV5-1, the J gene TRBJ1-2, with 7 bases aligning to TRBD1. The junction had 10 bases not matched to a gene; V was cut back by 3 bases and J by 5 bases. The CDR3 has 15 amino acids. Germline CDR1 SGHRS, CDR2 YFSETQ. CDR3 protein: CASSSTGDLLYGYTF. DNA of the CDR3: TGCGCCAGCAGCTCTACAGGGGACTTACTATATGGCTACACCTTC.

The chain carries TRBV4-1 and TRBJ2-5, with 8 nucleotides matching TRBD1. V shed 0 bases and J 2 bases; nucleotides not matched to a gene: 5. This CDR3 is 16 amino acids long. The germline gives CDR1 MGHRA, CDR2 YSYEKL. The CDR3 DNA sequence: TGCGCCAGCAGCCAAGATAGGTACAGGGGGCAAGAGACCCAGTACTTC. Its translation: CASSQDRYRGQETQYF.

CDR3 loop: CASSLTRFDTAGTEAFF. The DNA of the CDR3 is TGTGCCAGCAGCTTAACCCGATTCGACACCGCCGGCACTGAAGCTTTCTTT. This chain links TRBV7-9 with TRBJ1-1; D is uncertain. Germline CDR1 and CDR2: SEHNR and FQNEAQ (reference sequence). V shed 2 bases and J shed 4 bases, with 20 bases lying between them. The CDR3 length is 17 residues.

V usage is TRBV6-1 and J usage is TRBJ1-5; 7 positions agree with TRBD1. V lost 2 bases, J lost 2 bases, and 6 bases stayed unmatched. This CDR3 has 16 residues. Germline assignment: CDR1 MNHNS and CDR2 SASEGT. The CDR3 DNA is TGTGCCAGCAGTGAACTGGACAGGACGGGCAATCAGCCCCAGCATTTT. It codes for CASSELDRTGNQPQHF.

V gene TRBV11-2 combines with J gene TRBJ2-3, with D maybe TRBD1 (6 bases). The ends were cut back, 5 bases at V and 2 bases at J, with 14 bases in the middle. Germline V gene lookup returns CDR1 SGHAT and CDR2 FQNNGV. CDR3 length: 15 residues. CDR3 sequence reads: CASSPRTDFTDTQYF. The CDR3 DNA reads TGTGCCAGCAGCCCCCGGACAGATTTCACAGATACGCAGTATTTT.

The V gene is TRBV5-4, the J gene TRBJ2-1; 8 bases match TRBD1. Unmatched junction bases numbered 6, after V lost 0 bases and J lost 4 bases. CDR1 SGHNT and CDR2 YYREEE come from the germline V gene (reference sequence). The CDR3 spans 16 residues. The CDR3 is CASSLASGQGYNEQFF. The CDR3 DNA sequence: TGTGCCAGCAGCTTGGCTTCTGGACAGGGTTACAATGAGCAGTTCTTC.

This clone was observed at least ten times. This CDR3 is CASSLDRFRTSSGANVLTF. The DNA of the CDR3 is TGTGCCAGCAGCTTGGACAGGTTTAGAACCAGTTCTGGGGCCAACGTCCTGACTTTC. The gene calls are TRBV7-2 and TRBJ2-6; 7 bases map to TRBD1. Losses at the gene ends were 3 bases for V and 1 base for J; bases not matched to a gene: 12. Looked up from germline, CDR1 is SGHTA and CDR2 is FQGNSA. CDR3 size: 19 residues. Drawing the rest from reference TRBV7-2 and TRBJ2-6, the complete variable domain is GAGVSQSPSNKVTEKGKDVELRCDPISGHTALYWYRQSLGQGLEFLIYFQGNSAPDKSGLPSDRFSAERTGGSVSTLTIQRTQQEDSAVYLCASSLDRFRTSSGANVLTFGAGSRLTVL.

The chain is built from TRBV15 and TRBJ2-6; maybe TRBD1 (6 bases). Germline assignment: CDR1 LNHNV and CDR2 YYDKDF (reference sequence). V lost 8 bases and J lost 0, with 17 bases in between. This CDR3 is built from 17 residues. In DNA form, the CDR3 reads TGTGCCACCGTCCGGGACACATCAAGCTCTGGGGCCAACGTCCTGACTTTC. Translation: CATVRDTSSSGANVLTF.

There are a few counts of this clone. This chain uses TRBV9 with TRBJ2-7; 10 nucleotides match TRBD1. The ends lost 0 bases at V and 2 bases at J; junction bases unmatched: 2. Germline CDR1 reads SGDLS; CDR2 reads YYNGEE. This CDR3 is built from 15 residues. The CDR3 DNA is TGTGCCAGCAGCGTAGGAGGACAGGGGGCCTACGAGCAGTACTTC. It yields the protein CASSVGGQGAYEQYF.

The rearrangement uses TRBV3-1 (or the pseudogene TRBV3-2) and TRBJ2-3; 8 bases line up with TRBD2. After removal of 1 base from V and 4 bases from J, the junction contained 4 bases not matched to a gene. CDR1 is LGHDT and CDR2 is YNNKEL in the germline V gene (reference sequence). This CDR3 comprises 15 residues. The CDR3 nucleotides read TGTGCCAGCAGCCAAGTTTTTAGCGGGGCAGATACGCAGTATTTT. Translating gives CASSQVFSGADTQYF.

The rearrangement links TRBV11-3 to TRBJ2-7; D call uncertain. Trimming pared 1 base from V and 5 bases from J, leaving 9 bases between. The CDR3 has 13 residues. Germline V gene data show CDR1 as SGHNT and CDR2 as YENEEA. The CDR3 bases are TGTGCCAGCAGCTTAGTCCCAGGAAACGAGCAGTACTTC. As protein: CASSLVPGNEQYF.

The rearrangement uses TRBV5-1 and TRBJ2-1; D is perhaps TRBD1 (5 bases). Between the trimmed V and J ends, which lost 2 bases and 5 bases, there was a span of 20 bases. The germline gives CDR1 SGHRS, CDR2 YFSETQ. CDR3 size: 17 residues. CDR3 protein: CASSLRTTPGSDNEQFF. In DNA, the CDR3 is TGCGCCAGCAGCTTACGCACCACTCCAGGGTCGGACAATGAGCAGTTCTTC.